This T cell receptor (beta chain) was obtained from a study of T-cell reconstitution after alpha-beta-depleted transplantation in children. Study-wide points: Several patients had high TCRbeta diversity at day 60; it came from surviving recipient T cells and thymic progenitors. In patients about two months after transplant, alpha-beta T cells reportedly arose from several hundred expanded graft clones. It was newly produced T cells that mostly accounted for T-cell counts and diversity one year after transplant.

As it was prepared, the TCRbeta library received unique molecular identifiers. MiXCR, run by TCRdb on the PCR reads, gives a single entry per CDR3 protein. The sample records fewer than 750,000 distinct CDR3 sequences, roughly 23% being singletons. To note about this clonotype: Antigen unknown.

Sequencing used PBMCs, mostly from graft donor cells, obtained 360 days after TCRalphabeta/CD19-depleted stem cell transplant. This clonotype originated in a boy less than two years old who had a stem cell transplant for acute myeloid leukemia, so the T cells may come from the graft donor.

CDR3 sequence reads: CASSYSGTTNEKLFF. Here the CDR3 DNA reads TGTGCCAGCAGTTACTCCGGCACAACTAATGAAAAACTGTTTTTT. The V call is TRBV6-5, the J call TRBJ1-4; unclear D gene. Germline V CDR1 and CDR2: MNHEY, SVGAGI. This CDR3 contains 15 residues. The germline V and J ends were trimmed by 0 bases and 0 bases, with 5 bases remaining between them.